Listed below are T cell receptor beta chains from one sample, sequenced in a study of shared clonotypes between healthy human individuals. Clones were sequenced by immunoSEQ multiplex PCR, and TCRdb holds only the in-frame ones, with some missing. The sample contains under 350,000 clones, roughly 84% of which appear only once. The source material was memory CD8+ T cells sorted from blood. These receptors originate from a man aged 18 to 29 in good health. CDR3s include the opening cysteine and the closing phenylalanine or tryptophan. D genes are given only for firm matches. The size entry is marked missing in some rows and otherwise reads once, few, many or a size class.

size: many
V: TRBV9
length: 17
D: TRBD2
J: TRBJ2-1
DNA: TGTGCCAGCAGCGTCGGAGGACTAGCGGGTTTTGTCAATGAGCAGTTCTTC
CDR3: CASSVGGLAGFVNEQFF

size: .
V: TRBV4-2
length: 16
D: .
J: TRBJ1-2
DNA: TGTGCCAGCAGCTTCCGAGACAGACCAACTTTTTATGGCTACACCTTC
CDR3: CASSFRDRPTFYGYTF

size: .
V: TRBV13
length: 15
D: TRBD1
J: TRBJ2-5
DNA: TGTGCCAGCAGCTTAGCCGAGGGACAGAGGGAGACCCAGTACTTC
CDR3: CASSLAEGQRETQYF

size: .
V: TRBV29-1
length: 14
D: .
J: TRBJ2-2
DNA: TGCAGCGCGGTGGGGGGAGTGAACACCGGGGAGCTGTTTTTT
CDR3: CSAVGGVNTGELFF

size: .
V: TRBV7-9
length: 15
D: .
J: TRBJ2-5
DNA: TGTGCCAGCAGCTTAGTCAGGCAGGGGATGGAGACCCAGTACTTC
CDR3: CASSLVRQGMETQYF

size: .
V: TRBV7-8
length: 17
D: .
J: TRBJ1-6
DNA: TGTGCCAGCAGCCCAAGATCCAGGGGTGTTGTTGATTCACCCCTCCACTTT
CDR3: CASSPRSRGVVDSPLHF

size: .
V: TRBV6-5
length: 16
D: TRBD1
J: TRBJ1-4
DNA: TGTGCCAGCAGTTACGGCGGACAGGCCGCTAATGAAAAACTGTTTTTT
CDR3: CASSYGGQAANEKLFF

size: .
V: TRBV5-1
length: 14
D: TRBD1
J: TRBJ2-7
DNA: TGCGCCAGCAGCTGGCGACAGGGAGACTACGAGCAGTACTTC
CDR3: CASSWRQGDYEQYF

size: .
V: TRBV7-9
length: 16
D: .
J: TRBJ2-3
DNA: TGTGCCAGCAGCGAACACGACGGACCTAGCACAGATACGCAGTATTTT
CDR3: CASSEHDGPSTDTQYF

size: .
V: TRBV27
length: 15
D: .
J: TRBJ2-7
DNA: TGTGCCAGCAGACCCACCAGGACTTACTCCTACGAGCAGTACTTC
CDR3: CASRPTRTYSYEQYF

size: .
V: TRBV6-5
length: 13
D: .
J: TRBJ2-5
DNA: TGTGCCAGTAAGACACGGCCGGAGGAGACCCAGTACTTC
CDR3: CASKTRPEETQYF

size: .
V: TRBV27
length: 15
D: TRBD1
J: TRBJ2-7
DNA: TGTGCCAGCAGTCGCGGGACAGGGGGCTTCAACGAGCAGTACTTC
CDR3: CASSRGTGGFNEQYF

size: .
V: TRBV5-8
length: 17
D: TRBD2
J: TRBJ2-5
DNA: TGTGCCAGCAGCTGGGGACTAGCGGGAGGTGGTGTAGAGACCCAGTACTTC
CDR3: CASSWGLAGGGVETQYF

size: .
V: TRBV2
length: 14
D: TRBD1
J: TRBJ2-7
DNA: TGTGCCAGCAGGACCGGGACAGGGTTCGACGAGCAGTACTTC
CDR3: CASRTGTGFDEQYF

size: .
V: TRBV10-3
length: 14
D: .
J: TRBJ2-2
DNA: TGTGCCATCAGTGACGACAGTCTAACCGGGGAGCTGTTTTTT
CDR3: CAISDDSLTGELFF

size: .
V: TRBV13
length: 15
D: TRBD2
J: TRBJ2-5
DNA: TGTGCCAGCAGCATCCGACTAGCGGGAGTGGAGACCCAGTACTTC
CDR3: CASSIRLAGVETQYF

size: few
V: TRBV4-1
length: 14
D: .
J: TRBJ1-1
DNA: TGCGCCAGCAGCCAATTCCGCGGGAACACTGAAGCTTTCTTT
CDR3: CASSQFRGNTEAFF

size: .
V: TRBV7-9
length: 14
D: .
J: TRBJ2-7
DNA: TGTGCCAGCAGCTTAGTTTTCGAGGCCTACGAGCAGTACTTC
CDR3: CASSLVFEAYEQYF

size: .
V: TRBV5-1
length: 15
D: .
J: TRBJ2-1
DNA: TGCGCCAGCAGCTTAACACCGGGCCTTCTTAATGAGCAGTTCTTC
CDR3: CASSLTPGLLNEQFF

size: .
V: TRBV7-9
length: 17
D: .
J: TRBJ1-3
DNA: TGTGCCAGCAGCTTGTCCCCCCTAGGGTTATCTGGAAACACCATATATTTT
CDR3: CASSLSPLGLSGNTIYF

size: .
V: TRBV11-2
length: 13
D: .
J: TRBJ2-3
DNA: TGTGCCAGCAGCTCCGTGAGCACAGATACGCAGTATTTT
CDR3: CASSSVSTDTQYF

size: .
V: TRBV6-5
length: 13
D: .
J: TRBJ1-1
DNA: TGTGCCAGCAGTCTCGGGGGTGGGACTGAAGCTTTCTTT
CDR3: CASSLGGGTEAFF

size: many
V: TRBV30
length: 15
D: .
J: TRBJ2-1
DNA: TGTGCCTGGAATCCCGTCGGGAGCTCCTACAATGAGCAGTTCTTC
CDR3: CAWNPVGSSYNEQFF

size: .
V: TRBV28
length: 13
D: .
J: TRBJ2-2
DNA: TGTGCCAGCAGTTTAGTAGGAACCGGGGAGCTGTTTTTT
CDR3: CASSLVGTGELFF

size: few
V: TRBV4-1
length: 14
D: .
J: TRBJ1-2
DNA: TGCGCCAGCAGCCAAGAACTGAGGACAGATGGCTACACCTTC
CDR3: CASSQELRTDGYTF

size: many
V: TRBV4-3
length: 16
D: .
J: TRBJ2-1
DNA: TGCGCCAGCAGCCAAGAAGTACTCCCCTCCTACAATGAGCAGTTCTTC
CDR3: CASSQEVLPSYNEQFF

size: .
V: TRBV7-9
length: 14
D: .
J: TRBJ2-7
DNA: TGTGCCAGCAGATCGGACAGGGGACTAGCCGAGCAGTACTTC
CDR3: CASRSDRGLAEQYF

size: once
V: TRBV6-1
length: 16
D: .
J: TRBJ1-2
DNA: TGTGCCAGCAGTGATGAAGTTACTTTGAGTAACTATGGCTACACCTTC
CDR3: CASSDEVTLSNYGYTF

size: .
V: TRBV28
length: 16
D: TRBD2
J: TRBJ2-3
DNA: TGTGCCAGCAGTTTTTCTAGCGGGGATTTCACAGATACGCAGTATTTT
CDR3: CASSFSSGDFTDTQYF

size: .
V: TRBV28
length: 14
D: .
J: TRBJ1-5
DNA: TGTGCCAGCAGTTTAGTGGGGGGAGGGCAGCCCCAGCATTTT
CDR3: CASSLVGGGQPQHF

size: .
V: TRBV5-6
length: 14
D: .
J: TRBJ2-7
DNA: TGTGCCAGCAGCCCGGAGAAGGGGACACTCCGGCAGTACTTC
CDR3: CASSPEKGTLRQYF

size: .
V: TRBV11-2
length: 16
D: .
J: TRBJ2-1
DNA: TGTGCCAGCAGCTTATTGGGCAGAGGCTCCTACAATGAGCAGTTCTTC
CDR3: CASSLLGRGSYNEQFF

size: .
V: TRBV28
length: 19
D: .
J: TRBJ2-5
DNA: TGTGCCAGCAGCCGCCCAACCCAGATCAGGACAGTCGCAGGAGAGACCCAGTACTTC
CDR3: CASSRPTQIRTVAGETQYF

size: .
V: TRBV27
length: 15
D: TRBD1
J: TRBJ2-7
DNA: TGTGCCAGCAGTTTAGGAACAGGGGCGAGCCACGAGCAGTACTTC
CDR3: CASSLGTGASHEQYF

size: .
V: TRBV15
length: 15
D: .
J: TRBJ1-5
DNA: TGTGCCACCAGCAGAGATCGAGGGAGTGGTCAGCCCCAGCATTTT
CDR3: CATSRDRGSGQPQHF

size: once
V: TRBV2
length: 16
D: TRBD1
J: TRBJ2-3
DNA: TGTGCCAGCAGTGAAGTAGATTCAGGGGGCCCAGATACGCAGTATTTT
CDR3: CASSEVDSGGPDTQYF

size: .
V: TRBV9
length: 12
D: .
J: TRBJ2-3
DNA: TGTGCCAGCAGCGCGACAAGAGATACGCAGTATTTT
CDR3: CASSATRDTQYF

size: .
V: TRBV5-6
length: 13
D: .
J: TRBJ2-7
DNA: TGTGCCAGCAGTCCGGGACCAACCTACGAGCAGTACTTC
CDR3: CASSPGPTYEQYF

size: .
V: TRBV28
length: 15
D: TRBD1
J: TRBJ1-6
DNA: TGTGCCAGCAGTGAACGACAGGGGGGTAATTCACCCCTCCACTTT
CDR3: CASSERQGGNSPLHF

size: .
V: TRBV6-4
length: 18
D: TRBD1
J: TRBJ2-3
DNA: TGTGCCAGCAGCGACAGGGGGCCAGAAAAACAGGGAACAGATACGCAGTATTTT
CDR3: CASSDRGPEKQGTDTQYF

size: once
V: TRBV30
length: 13
D: .
J: TRBJ1-1
DNA: TGTGCCTGGAGTGTAGGGGGGGCCACTGAAGCTTTCTTT
CDR3: CAWSVGGATEAFF

size: many
V: TRBV2
length: 12
D: .
J: TRBJ1-6
DNA: TGTGCCAGCAGTGAAGGGGACTGGCCCCTCCACTTT
CDR3: CASSEGDWPLHF

size: .
V: TRBV7-8
length: 16
D: TRBD2
J: TRBJ2-3
DNA: TGTGCCAGTGCCTTCAAGGTGCGGGGGAACACAGATACGCAGTATTTT
CDR3: CASAFKVRGNTDTQYF